This section outlines one T cell receptor beta chain sequence together with its context. Its antigen remains unidentified. The data were obtained in a study of OX40 agonist ivuxolimab in advanced cancers. Across the whole study: Prior checkpoint blockade (anti-PD-1, anti-PD-L1 or anti-CTLA-4) was permitted; 40% had it. Study-wide results and caveats: The CD4+ and CD8+ T cells in the blood had expanded clonally by week 6 at 0.1 to 3.0 mg/kg. Mean expanded clone counts were higher in CD8+ than CD4+ T cells.

Germline CDR1 ENHRY, CDR2 SYGVKD. V was pared by 2 bases and J by 8 bases, with 15 bases between. The CDR3 loop spans 15 amino acids. TCRdb's copy holds only in-frame clones and misses some; the assay was immunoSEQ multiplex PCR. The table includes 50,000 to 75,000 clones, 87% detected once. Autoimmune disease history or systemic immunosuppression excluded patients. This receptor was identified in an adult with an advanced solid tumor such as melanoma, head and neck, liver or kidney cancer. The source material was CD4+ or CD8+ T cells sorted from blood, sampled in a trial of the OX40 agonist ivuxolimab. The chain employs TRBV10-3 and TRBJ2-2, with unresolved D. DNA for the CDR3: TGTGCCATCAGTGAGGGTCCGACTTTTGGTGGGGAGCTGTTTTTT. It encodes CAISEGPTFGGELFF.